This TCR beta chain was recovered during a study of T cell changes during pregnancy in multiple sclerosis. Here immunoSEQ multiplex PCR was the method, and the copy in TCRdb shows in-frame clones only, minus some. The table includes around 70,000 clones, roughly 92% detected once. V shed 6 bases and J 6 bases; nucleotides not matched to a gene: 0. Germline CDR1 is MGHDK and CDR2 is SYGVNS. CDR3 length equals 13 residues. Regarding this clone: The same CDR3 also results from other DNA sequences found in this sample.

The chain has TRBV25-1 and TRBJ2-1, with 12 bases matching TRBD2. This sequence originates from a female donor with multiple sclerosis, enrolled in a pregnancy study. Sequences were derived from peripheral blood, sampled in the second trimester of pregnancy. CDR3 sequence reads: CASRLAGGNEQFF. The CDR3 coding sequence is TGTGCCAGCAGACTAGCGGGGGGCAATGAGCAGTTCTTC.